Included here is one T cell receptor (beta chain) sequence, with context. Antigen specificity is unknown. It was with a sample-barcoded 5' primer and a J-beta primer mix that a second PCR of roughly 7 to 12 cycles was run. Every individual sample yielded 3 million or more paired-end reads (each containing CDR3). TCRdb used MiXCR to reprocess the 5' RACE reads, holding one entry per CDR3 protein. The data contain around 1,800,000 distinct CDR3 sequences, about two fifths of them seen just once; the ten biggest clones take up more than 20%. These data belong to a study of blood T cells in healthy people across ages. Study results and caveats: The donors' CMV status was not determined, possibly confounding changes in expanded clonotypes. The recorded TCR beta diversity per million T cells decreased in a roughly linear manner with age. When set beside aged donors, long-lived donors presented more naive CD4+ cells and higher diversity.

V lost 1 base and J lost 1, with 9 bases in between. Per the germline V gene, CDR1 is MGHRA and CDR2 is YSYEKL. The CDR3 extends over 15 amino acids. Material: blood. The origin of this receptor is a human donor in good health. V is TRBV4-1 and J is TRBJ2-3; D gene unclear. DNA of the CDR3: TGCGCCAGCAGCCAAGTGCCCGGGCGCACAGATACGCAGTATTTT. This sequence encodes CASSQVPGRTDTQYF.